A single sample is the source of the 8 T cell receptor beta chains below, sequenced in a study of T cells expressing NK-cell markers. TCRdb re-called the 5' RACE reads and shows each CDR3 protein once, DNA omitted. In all, the sample yields about 180,000 distinct CDR3 sequences. The source material was blood T cells: a sorted CD56 or NKG2C T cell subset, CD4+ or CD8+ T cells, or bulk PBMC T cells (not recorded which). Receptors were obtained from a man aged 18-70 years in good health.

The V and J genes are TRBV30 and TRBJ2-7; the D call of TRBD1 rests on TCRdb alone, since no DNA is present to check it. Germline CDR1 GTSNPN, CDR2 SVGIG (reference sequence). This CDR3 is 15 amino acids long. CDR3 loop: CAWTHLDSISYEQYF.

The chain uses TRBV4-1 and TRBJ2-3; the TCRdb D gene call, TRBD1, has no DNA to confirm it. Germline lookup yields CDR1 MGHRA and CDR2 YSYEKL. The CDR3 has 15 residues. The CDR3: CASSQGQGNSDTQYF.

The rearrangement uses TRBV6-1 and TRBJ2-7; TCRdb's D call, TRBD2, is unchecked because there is no DNA. CDR1 and CDR2 (germline): MNHNS, SASEGT. This CDR3 comprises 16 residues. CDR3 amino acids: CASSEGGTPALYEQYF.

The V and J genes are TRBV4-1 and TRBJ1-1. Germline loops: CDR1 MGHRA, CDR2 YSYEKL. This CDR3 has 15 amino acids. This CDR3 reads CASSTRQVTNTEAFF.

CDR3 sequence: CASSLVSQNTGELFF. The V call is TRBV5-6, the J call TRBJ2-2. CDR1 and CDR2 from the germline V gene are SGHDT and YYEEEE. The CDR3 has 15 amino acids.

The rearrangement links TRBV7-8 to TRBJ2-2; TCRdb reports TRBD1, a call that lacks DNA to check it against. The CDR3 totals 12 residues. CDR1 is SGHVS and CDR2 is FQNEAQ in the germline V gene. The CDR3 loop reads CASSLYGGLFFF.

V gene TRBV7-9 combines with J gene TRBJ2-7; there is no DNA to check the TCRdb D call of TRBD2. CDR1 and CDR2 from the germline V gene are SEHNR and FQNEAQ (reference sequence). The CDR3 is made up of 14 amino acids. The chain's CDR3 is CASSQLAGGLEQYF. Full variable domain (remainder filled in from reference TRBV7-9 and TRBJ2-7): DTGVSQNPRHKITKRGQNVTFRCDPISEHNRLYWYRQTLGQGPEFLTYFQNEAQLEKSRLLSDRFSAERPKGSFSTLEIQRTEQGDSAMYLCASSQLAGGLEQYFGPGTRLTVT.

CDR3 in amino acids: CASSFGSGGTQYF. The chain couples TRBV7-9 to TRBJ2-5. CDR1 is SEHNR and CDR2 is FQNEAQ in the germline V gene (reference sequence). This CDR3 comprises 13 residues.